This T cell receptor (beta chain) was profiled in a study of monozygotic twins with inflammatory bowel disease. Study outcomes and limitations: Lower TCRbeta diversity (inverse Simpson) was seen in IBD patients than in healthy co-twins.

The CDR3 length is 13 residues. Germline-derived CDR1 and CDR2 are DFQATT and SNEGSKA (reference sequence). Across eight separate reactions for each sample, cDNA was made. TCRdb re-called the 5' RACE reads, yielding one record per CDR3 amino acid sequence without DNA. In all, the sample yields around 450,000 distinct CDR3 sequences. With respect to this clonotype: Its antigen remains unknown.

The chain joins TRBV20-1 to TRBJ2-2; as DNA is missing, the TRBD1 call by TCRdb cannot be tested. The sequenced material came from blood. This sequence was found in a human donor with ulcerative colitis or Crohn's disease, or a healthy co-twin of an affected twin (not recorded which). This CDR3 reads CSATQGATGELFF.